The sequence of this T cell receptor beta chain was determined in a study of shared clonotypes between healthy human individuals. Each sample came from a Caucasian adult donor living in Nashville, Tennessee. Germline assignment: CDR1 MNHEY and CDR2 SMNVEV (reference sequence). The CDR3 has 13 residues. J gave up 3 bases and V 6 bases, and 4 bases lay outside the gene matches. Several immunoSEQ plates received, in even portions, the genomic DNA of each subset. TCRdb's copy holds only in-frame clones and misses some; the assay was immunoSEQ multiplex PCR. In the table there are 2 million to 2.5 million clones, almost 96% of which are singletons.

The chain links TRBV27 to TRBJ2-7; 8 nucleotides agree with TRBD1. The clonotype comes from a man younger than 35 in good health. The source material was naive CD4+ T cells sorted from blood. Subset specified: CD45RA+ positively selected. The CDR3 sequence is CASRGQGNYEQYF. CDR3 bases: TGTGCCAGCAGAGGACAGGGCAACTACGAGCAGTACTTC.